What follows are 9 T cell receptor beta chains derived from one specimen sequenced in a study of cytomegalovirus exposure and HLA in healthy donors. The primer mix had 60 Vbeta and 13 Jbeta primers. Only in-frame clones appear in the TCRdb table, and some are missing; sequencing was by immunoSEQ multiplex PCR. The table has 100,000 to 150,000 clones, roughly 80% seen once; the top ten hold 1.2%. Material: PBMCs. The source of these receptors is a female donor in good health and CMV-seronegative.

This clone appeared once. The V and J genes are TRBV5-6 and TRBJ2-2; D remains unclear. CDR1 is SGHDT, CDR2 YYEEEE, per germline. The V and J ends lost 1 base and 1 base respectively, with 5 bases between them. The CDR3 covers 14 residues. CDR3 DNA sequence: TGTGCCAGCAGCTTGTGGAGGAACACCGGGGAGCTGTTTTTT. Protein sequence: CASSLWRNTGELFF.

The gene calls are TRBV28 and TRBJ2-3; D is unresolved. The germline V and J ends were trimmed by 1 base and 0 bases, with 11 bases remaining between them. The CDR3 runs 16 residues. Germline CDR1 and CDR2: MDHEN and SYDVKM. The CDR3 coding sequence is TGTGCCAGCAGTTTATTACGGAGATCTAGCACAGATACGCAGTATTTT. This encodes CASSLLRRSSTDTQYF.

The J gene is TRBJ2-1, the V gene TRBV9, with a weak D call TRBD1 (5 bases). The CDR3 consists of 11 residues. Looked up from germline, CDR1 is SGDLS and CDR2 is YYNGEE. V was clipped by 7 bases and J by 6 bases, with 8 bases between them. This chain's CDR3 is CASAGSNEQFF. DNA of the CDR3: TGTGCCAGCGCAGGGTCCAATGAGCAGTTCTTC.

This clone was seen more than once but under ten times. An end of the junction does not agree with germline; a read error may underlie this. This rearrangement joins TRBV5-1 to TRBJ2-3; perhaps TRBD2 as D (5 bases). The germline V gene has CDR1 SGHRS and CDR2 YFSETQ. The length of the CDR3 is 12 residues. The CDR3 region is CASSLGLRERCF. In nucleotides, the CDR3 is TGCGCCAGCAGCTTGGGTCTTAGGGAGAGGTGTTTT.

In this sample, this clone turned up a few times. The rearrangement links TRBV25-1 to TRBJ2-7, with 9 bases identical to TRBD1. The length of the CDR3 is 15 residues. With 6 bases clipped from V and 3 bases from J, the junction kept 9 bases outside the gene matches. Germline values: CDR1 MGHDK, CDR2 SYGVNS. The CDR3 region has the DNA TGTGCCAGCAGCCCTGGGGGGACAGGGAGCTACGAGCAGTACTTC. This gives the protein CASSPGGTGSYEQYF.

The chain joins TRBV5-6 to TRBJ1-2; D might be TRBD1 (6 bases). Trimming cost V 0 bases and J 4 bases, with 22 bases left between them. The CDR3 is 18 amino acids. Germline V CDR1 and CDR2: SGHDT, YYEEEE. The CDR3 region has the DNA TGTGCCAGCAGCTTGGAACCAGGGACACACCTTCAGGGCTATGGCTACACCTTC. Translated: CASSLEPGTHLQGYGYTF.

The genes are TRBV5-4 and TRBJ2-3, with TRBD2 matching over 7 bases. CDR1 SGHNT and CDR2 YYREEE come from the germline V gene (reference sequence). With V trimmed by 4 bases and J by 0 bases, 5 bases remained unmatched. The CDR3 covers 15 residues. This CDR3 is CASSQLAASTDTQYF. DNA of the CDR3: TGTGCCAGCAGCCAGCTAGCGGCTAGCACAGATACGCAGTATTTT. The complete variable domain, with remaining parts taken from reference TRBV5-4 and TRBJ2-3, reads ETGVTQSPTHLIKTRGQQVTLRCSSQSGHNTVSWYQQALGQGPQFIFQYYREEENGRGNFPPRFSGLQFPNYSSELNVNALELDDSALYLCASSQLAASTDTQYFGPGTRLTVL.

The gene calls are TRBV5-6 and TRBJ1-5; D is undetermined. V lost 0 bases to trimming and J lost 7 bases, with 17 bases between them. CDR1 and CDR2 (germline): SGHDT, YYEEEE. CDR3 length: 16 residues. The DNA of the CDR3 is TGTGCCAGCAGCTTGGGTCGACGGGGTGACGGACAGCCCCAGCATTTT. Translating it yields CASSLGRRGDGQPQHF.

This chain joins TRBV11-3 and TRBJ2-7, with D possibly being TRBD1 (6 bases). Germline lookup yields CDR1 SGHNT and CDR2 YENEEA. V lost 5 bases and J lost 2, with 10 bases in between. The CDR3 is made up of 13 amino acids. CDR3 amino acids: CASSLDSPYEQYF. DNA for the CDR3: TGTGCCAGCAGCCTGGACAGTCCCTACGAGCAGTACTTC.